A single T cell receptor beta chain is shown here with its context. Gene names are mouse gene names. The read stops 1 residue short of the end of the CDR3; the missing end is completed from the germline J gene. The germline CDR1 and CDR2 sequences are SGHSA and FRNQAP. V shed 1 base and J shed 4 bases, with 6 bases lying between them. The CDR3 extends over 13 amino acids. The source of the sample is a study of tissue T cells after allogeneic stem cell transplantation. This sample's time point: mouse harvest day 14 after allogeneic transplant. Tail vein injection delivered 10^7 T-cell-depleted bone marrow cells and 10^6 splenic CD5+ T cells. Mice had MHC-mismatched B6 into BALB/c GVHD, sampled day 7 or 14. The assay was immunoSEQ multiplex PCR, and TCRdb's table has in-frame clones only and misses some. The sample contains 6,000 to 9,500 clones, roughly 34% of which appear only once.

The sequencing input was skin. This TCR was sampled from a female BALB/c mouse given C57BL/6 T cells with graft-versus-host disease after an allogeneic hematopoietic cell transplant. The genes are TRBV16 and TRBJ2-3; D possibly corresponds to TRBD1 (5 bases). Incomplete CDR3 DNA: TGTGCAAGCAGCTTAGCAGGGACAGAAACGCTGTAT. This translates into CASSLAGTETLY. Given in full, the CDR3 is CASSLAGTETLYF.